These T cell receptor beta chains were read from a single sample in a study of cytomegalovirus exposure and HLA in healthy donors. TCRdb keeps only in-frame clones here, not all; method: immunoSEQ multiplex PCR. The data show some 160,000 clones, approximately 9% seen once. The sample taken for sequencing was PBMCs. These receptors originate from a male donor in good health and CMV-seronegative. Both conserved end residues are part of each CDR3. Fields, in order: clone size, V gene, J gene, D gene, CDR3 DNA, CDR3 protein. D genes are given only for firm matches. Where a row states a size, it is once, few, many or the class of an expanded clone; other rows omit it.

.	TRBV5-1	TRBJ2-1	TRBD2	TGCGCCAGCAGTCGGGGCCAGACTAGCGGGGCTTCCTACAATGAGCAGTTCTTC	CASSRGQTSGASYNEQFF
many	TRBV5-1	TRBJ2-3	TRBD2	TGCGCCAGCAGCATTGCGGGAGTCACAGATACGCAGTATTTT	CASSIAGVTDTQYF
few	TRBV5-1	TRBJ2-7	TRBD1	TGCGCCAGCAGCTTTTCGACAGGGAGCTCCTACGAGCAGTACTTC	CASSFSTGSSYEQYF
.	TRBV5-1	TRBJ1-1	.	TGCGCCAGCAGCTTACAGGAAGCGAACACTGAAGCTTTCTTT	CASSLQEANTEAFF
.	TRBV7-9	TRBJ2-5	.	TGTGCCAGCAGCTTATCTAGGGGTGAGGTGCAAGAGACCCAGTACTTC	CASSLSRGEVQETQYF
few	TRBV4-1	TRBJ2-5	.	TGCGCCAGCAGCCAAGAGGTTGGGAGTGGAGAGACCCAGTACTTC	CASSQEVGSGETQYF
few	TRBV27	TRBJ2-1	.	TGTGCCAGCAGTCCCTCTGGGTGGCTAGTGTACAATGAGCAGTTCTTC	CASSPSGWLVYNEQFF
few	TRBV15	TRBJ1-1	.	TGTGCCACCAGCAAAGACCGAAACAGATTTGCGGCTTTCTTT	CATSKDRNRFAAFF
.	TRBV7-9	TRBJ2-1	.	TGTGCCAGCAGCTTGGCCAGTGAGCAGTTCTTC	CASSLASEQFF
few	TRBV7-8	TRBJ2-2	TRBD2	TGTGCCAGCAGCTTTAGCGGGAGGAGTCGTGGCGGGGAGCTGTTTTTT	CASSFSGRSRGGELFF